Below, one T cell receptor (beta chain) is given with its context. Antigen unknown. This specimen comes from a study of CD8 T cells in ankylosing spondylitis. Scientists made TCR beta libraries using quantitative 5'-RACE with molecular barcodes. One entry per CDR3 protein results from TCRdb running MiXCR on the 5' RACE reads. The sample holds hundreds of thousands of distinct CDR3 sequences, 12% seen once. General study results and limits: The study looked at matched synovial fluid samples from ankylosing spondylitis patients. Disease-linked clones were reported to be significantly enriched there. Eight highly homologous variants made up a TCR beta motif, and this motif appeared characteristic of ankylosing spondylitis blood. Reactive arthritis synovial fluid and blood were previously reported to contain some motif variants.

The sequencing input was blood, either unsorted or a sorted T cell fraction (not recorded which). The receptor was isolated from a male donor with ankylosing spondylitis.

The CDR3 DNA reads TGTGCCAGCAGTACCCTGACAGGGATCTTTGACAATGAGCAGTTCTTC. Its translation is CASSTLTGIFDNEQFF. The chain recombines TRBV6-1 with TRBJ2-1, with 7 positions matching TRBD1. The V and J ends lost 5 bases and 5 bases, in that order; junction bases with no gene match: 12. CDR3 length: 16 amino acids. CDR1 is MNHNS, CDR2 SASEGT, per germline.